Each of the 17 T cell receptor beta chains below was sequenced from the same sample in a study of cytomegalovirus exposure and HLA in healthy donors. Sequenced by immunoSEQ multiplex PCR; TCRdb stores in-frame clones only, minus some. The sample lists about 76,000 clones; roughly 94% were seen once. The sequenced material came from PBMCs. The receptors come from a woman between 18 and 30 years old in good health and CMV-seronegative.

This chain links TRBV10-3 with TRBJ2-5; maybe TRBD2 (5 bases). The germline CDR1 and CDR2 sequences are ENHRY and SYGVKD. V gave up 2 bases and J gave up 5 bases, with 15 bases separating them. CDR3 length: 15 residues. The CDR3 nucleotides read TGTGCCATCAGTGAGCTAGCTAATCAGAGGGAGACCCAGTACTTC. This encodes CAISELANQRETQYF.

This chain connects TRBV6-5 to TRBJ1-1; 8 bases fit TRBD1. The CDR3 extends over 13 amino acids. V shed 0 bases and J 11 bases; nucleotides not matched to a gene: 5. Germline V gene data show CDR1 as MNHEY and CDR2 as SVGAGI. CDR3 amino acids: CASSYSGRGLAFF. The CDR3 DNA follows: TGTGCCAGCAGTTACTCTGGCAGGGGGCTGGCTTTCTTT.

V and J are TRBV4-1 and TRBJ2-7; D might be TRBD2 (7 bases). Germline CDR1 MGHRA, CDR2 YSYEKL. This CDR3 has 18 amino acids. V dropped 3 bases and J dropped 1 base, with 22 bases sitting between them. CDR3 amino acids: CASSQGGLGGERSYEQYF. For the CDR3, the DNA is TGCGCCAGCAGCCAGGGGGGGCTGGGGGGAGAGAGGTCCTACGAGCAGTACTTC.

This chain uses TRBV6-6 with TRBJ2-7; 8 nucleotides match TRBD1. This CDR3 has 16 amino acids. Germline CDR1 MNHNY, CDR2 SVGAGI (reference sequence). J was trimmed by 2 bases and V by 4 bases; bases with no gene match: 10. CDR3 region: CASSFPPGQGPYEQYF. In nucleotides, the CDR3 is TGTGCCAGCAGTTTCCCCCCCGGACAGGGCCCCTACGAGCAGTACTTC.

The CDR3 loop is CASSHTSSGQGATQPQHF. DNA for the CDR3: TGTGCCAGCAGCCACACCTCTTCGGGACAGGGGGCCACTCAGCCCCAGCATTTT. This rearrangement joins TRBV28 to TRBJ1-5; 12 positions agree with TRBD1. The CDR3 runs to 18 residues. Trimming took 6 bases from V and 6 from J; bases not matched to a gene: 15. From germline, CDR1 is MDHEN and CDR2 SYDVKM.

As concerns this clone: One end of the junction varies from germline; a read error may be responsible. The chain recombines TRBV2 with TRBJ1-5; no reliable D call. This CDR3 contains 17 residues. From germline, CDR1 is SNHLY and CDR2 FYNNEI. CDR3 in DNA: TGTGCCGGCAGTGACTCTCTGAGCACAGAATACAATCAGCCCCAGCATTTT. Translating it yields CAGSDSLSTEYNQPQHF.

The chain links TRBV6-1 to TRBJ1-1; TRBD1 agrees at 9 bases. The V segment lost 6 bases and the J segment 1 base; nucleotides outside the gene matches: 6. Per the germline V gene, CDR1 is MNHNS and CDR2 is SASEGT. This CDR3 is built from 15 residues. CDR3 protein: CASRRGTGQNTEAFF. The CDR3 coding sequence is TGTGCCAGCAGGAGAGGGACAGGGCAGAACACTGAAGCTTTCTTT.

The chain links TRBV4-1 to TRBJ1-5; D might be TRBD1 (5 bases). The CDR3 sequence is 14 residues long. Germline V gene lookup returns CDR1 MGHRA and CDR2 YSYEKL. Trimming removed 3 bases at V and 6 bases at J, with 12 bases between. This CDR3 reads CASSHGGEAQPQHF. CDR3 bases: TGCGCCAGCAGCCACGGAGGGGAGGCTCAGCCCCAGCATTTT.

This clone was seen a handful of times. V and J are TRBV28 and TRBJ1-5; a weak D match, TRBD1 (6 bases). Germline CDR1 reads MDHEN; CDR2 reads SYDVKM. Between the trimmed V and J ends, which lost 5 bases and 4 bases, there was a span of 15 bases. CDR3 length: 15 amino acids. Here the CDR3 DNA reads TGTGCCAGCAGTCTCGGGGGGGCCCATAATCAGCCCCAGCATTTT. This translates into CASSLGGAHNQPQHF. Using reference TRBV28 and TRBJ1-5 for the parts outside the CDR3, the full variable domain is DVKVTQSSRYLVKRTGEKVFLECVQDMDHENMFWYRQDPGLGLRLIYFSYDVKMKEKGDIPEGYSVSREKKERFSLILESASTNQTSMYLCASSLGGAHNQPQHFGDGTRLSIL.

This clone was counted once. The chain uses TRBV5-1 and TRBJ2-1, with D possibly matching TRBD1 (5 bases). This CDR3 region has 15 residues. CDR1 and CDR2 (germline): SGHRS, YFSETQ. V lost 0 bases and J lost 4, with 11 bases in between. Here the CDR3 DNA reads TGCGCCAGCAGCTTGGTTTCTGACAGATACAATGAGCAGTTCTTC. As protein: CASSLVSDRYNEQFF.

The V and J genes are TRBV28 and TRBJ2-2; D remains unclear. The CDR3 length is 15 residues. Trimming shortened V by 1 base and J by 2 bases, and 8 bases separated the two germline ends. The germline V gene has CDR1 MDHEN and CDR2 SYDVKM. CDR3 sequence (DNA): TGTGCCAGCAGTTTATTTGTAGCAAACACCGGGGAGCTGTTTTTT. It translates to CASSLFVANTGELFF.

The CDR3 DNA reads as TGTGCCAGCAGCTCCAGGGGGTGGGAAGCTTTCTTT. This encodes CASSSRGWEAFF. The rearrangement joins TRBV6-6 to TRBJ1-1, with 7 positions matching TRBD1. The CDR3 spans 12 residues. Unmatched junction bases numbered 6, after V lost 6 bases and J lost 8 bases. Germline V gives CDR1 MNHNY, CDR2 SVGAGI (reference sequence).

The chain links TRBV15 to TRBJ1-6; 8 nucleotides agree with TRBD1. Per the germline V gene, CDR1 is LNHNV and CDR2 is YYDKDF (reference sequence). This CDR3 is 15 amino acids long. V trimming: 3 bases; J trimming: 7 bases; junction bases outside the gene matches: 5. The CDR3 loop is CATSSTGQGNSPLHF. The CDR3 DNA reads TGTGCCACCAGCAGTACCGGACAGGGAAATTCACCCCTCCACTTT.

This chain uses TRBV29-1 with TRBJ2-7; 7 bases agree with TRBD2. Germline assignment: CDR1 SQVTM and CDR2 ANQGSEA. Germline trimming cut 4 bases from V and 4 bases from J; bases unmatched to any gene: 4. This CDR3 is 12 amino acids long. The CDR3 loop is CSVVPGGYEQYF. The CDR3 bases are TGCAGCGTTGTACCGGGGGGATACGAGCAGTACTTC.

This clone is a singleton in its sample. The chain has TRBV9 and TRBJ2-5; perhaps TRBD1 as D (5 bases). The CDR3 length is 16 residues. CDR1 and CDR2 (germline): SGDLS, YYNGEE. The V end lost 2 bases, the J end lost 3 bases, and 17 bases lay between the germline ends. CDR3 in amino acids: CASSVRPSTGKETQYF. In DNA, the CDR3 is TGTGCCAGCAGCGTCCGCCCGAGTACAGGAAAAGAGACCCAGTACTTC. Full variable domain (outside the CDR3, taken from reference TRBV9 and TRBJ2-5): DSGVTQTPKHLITATGQRVTLRCSPRSGDLSVYWYQQSLDQGLQFLIQYYNGEERAKGNILERFSAQQFPDLHSELNLSSLELGDSALYFCASSVRPSTGKETQYFGPGTRLLVL.

The CDR3: CASSLTSGGPQTGELFF. The CDR3 DNA is TGTGCCAGCAGCTTGACTAGCGGGGGGCCGCAGACCGGGGAGCTGTTTTTT. The chain has TRBV7-3 and TRBJ2-2, with 13 bases aligning to TRBD2. The germline V gene has CDR1 SGHTA and CDR2 FQGTGA. Trimming at V came to 3 bases and at J to 5 bases, leaving 6 bases not matched to a gene. There are 17 residues in the CDR3.

V and J are TRBV6-1 and TRBJ1-6; perhaps TRBD1 as D (5 bases). Germline CDR1 is MNHNS and CDR2 is SASEGT. The CDR3 runs to 14 residues. Trimming stripped 1 base from V and 10 bases from J, with 11 bases between. The CDR3: CASSEGTLTSPLHF. The CDR3 coding sequence is TGTGCCAGCAGTGAAGGGACACTAACATCACCCCTCCACTTT.